This T cell receptor (beta chain) was captured in a study of persistence of HIV-infected CD4 T cells. The libraries were made with immunoSEQ version 4 in survey mode. Assay used: immunoSEQ multiplex PCR; TCRdb lists only in-frame clones, some missing. The data show tens of thousands of clones, over 60% seen once. Remarks on this clone: Its matching antigen is unknown.

The stimulus was an HIV-1 Gag 15-mer peptide pool, 0.8 to 1 ug/peptide/mL. Sorted nonresponding memory CD4+ T cells were CD40L-negative, CD69-negative, CD45RO-high. J gave up 4 bases and V 3 bases, and 3 bases lay outside the gene matches. This CDR3 is built from 16 residues. Germline V CDR1 and CDR2: SGHNT, YYREEE (reference sequence). This chain uses TRBV5-4 with TRBJ2-3; 15 nucleotides agree with TRBD2. This clonotype was sampled from an adult man with HIV who was CMV-seropositive. The starting material was CD4+ T cells sorted from PBMCs after 18-hour stimulation, obtained from a patient who received antiretroviral therapy. The CDR3 DNA sequence: TGTGCCAGCAGCTACGGGACTAGCGGGGGGCCAGATACGCAGTATTTT. Translation: CASSYGTSGGPDTQYF.